This T cell receptor (beta chain) was recovered during a study of blood T cell repertoires in COVID-19. Overall study: Italy, Spain and the United States were the sources of the convalescent and acute COVID-19 samples. PBMCs, B-cell-depleted T cells, or T cells were the source of the cDNA or gDNA that made up the material.

Original analysis: Estimation of nucleated cell counts was performed using reference gene primer amplification. Repertoires were generated with immunoSEQ multiplex PCR, while TCRdb's copy carries only in-frame clones and drops some. The V and J calls and the clone size are those of that table, but D and trimming were determined from the DNA. The sample lists 78,000 or so clones, around 83% occurring once. Germline trimming cut 1 base from V and 9 bases from J; bases unmatched to any gene: 10. Germline-derived CDR1 and CDR2 are SGHRS and YFSETQ. The CDR3 is 16 residues long. The genes are TRBV5-1 and TRBJ2-1; TRBD2 agrees at 10 bases. The sequencing input was peripheral blood. The TCR was taken from a human donor in a cohort sampled during active COVID-19. The CDR3 DNA reads as TGCGCCAGCAGCTTGAGGTCGGCTAGCGGGGGTGCTGAGCAGTTCTTC. Protein sequence: CASSLRSASGGAEQFF.